This is a list of T cell receptor beta chains from one sample in a study of T cell responses to AZD1222 COVID-19 vaccine. The assay was immunoSEQ multiplex PCR, and TCRdb's table has in-frame clones only and misses some. The table records roughly 130,000 clones, approximately 85% of them present only once. This material consisted of peripheral blood, taken on day 0 of AZD1222 vaccination. The source is an adult in good health. Both conserved end residues are part of each CDR3. Each record gives: clone size, J gene, D gene, V gene, CDR3 DNA, CDR3 protein. D genes are given only for firm matches. Part of the rows lack a size; the others show once, few, many or a class for expanded clones.

size: -; J: TRBJ2-2; D: -; V: TRBV5-4; DNA: TGTGCCAGCAGCTTGGTTGGTCAGTCGAACACCGGGGAGCTGTTTTTT; CDR3: CASSLVGQSNTGELFF
size: -; J: TRBJ1-4; D: -; V: TRBV5-6; DNA: TGTGCCAGCAGCTTGGCGGCCTGGACAGCAACTAATGAAAAACTGTTTTTT; CDR3: CASSLAAWTATNEKLFF
size: -; J: TRBJ1-4; D: -; V: TRBV7-2; DNA: TGTGCCAGCAGCTTAGAAGGGACTGCGAATGAAAAACTGTTTTTT; CDR3: CASSLEGTANEKLFF
size: -; J: TRBJ1-5; D: -; V: TRBV7-8; DNA: TGTGCCAGCAGCTCGGAGGGTAGTCGCAATCAGCCCCAGCATTTT; CDR3: CASSSEGSRNQPQHF
size: -; J: TRBJ1-3; D: -; V: TRBV10-3; DNA: TGTGCCATCAGTGGCGCATCATCGGGTCGGAACACCATATATTTT; CDR3: CAISGASSGRNTIYF
size: -; J: TRBJ2-3; D: -; V: TRBV6-4; DNA: TGTGCCAGCAGTGACTCGAGTGCAGGCACAGATACGCAGTATTTT; CDR3: CASSDSSAGTDTQYF
size: -; J: TRBJ1-1; D: -; V: TRBV12-3/TRBV12-4; DNA: TGTGCCAGCAGGTTACAGGTATCTGAAGCTTTCTTT; CDR3: CASRLQVSEAFF
size: once; J: TRBJ2-3; D: -; V: TRBV7-9; DNA: TGTGCCAGCAGCTTTCAGTCGGACAGTACGCAGTATTTT; CDR3: CASSFQSDSTQYF
size: -; J: TRBJ1-4; D: -; V: TRBV6-2/TRBV6-3; DNA: TGTGCCAGCAGTTCGGTTGGAGAAAAACTGTTTTTT; CDR3: CASSSVGEKLFF
size: -; J: TRBJ1-1; D: -; V: TRBV7-9; DNA: TGTGCCAGCAGCCACCGGGGGGGGGACACTGAAGCTTTCTTT; CDR3: CASSHRGGDTEAFF
size: -; J: TRBJ2-7; D: -; V: TRBV5-1; DNA: TGCGCCAGCAGCTTTCAGGGTTACGAGCAGTACTTC; CDR3: CASSFQGYEQYF
size: -; J: TRBJ2-3; D: TRBD2; V: TRBV4-1; DNA: TGCGCCAGCAGGCGGACTAGCGGAAATACAGATACGCAGTATTTT; CDR3: CASRRTSGNTDTQYF
size: -; J: TRBJ2-7; D: TRBD2; V: TRBV13; DNA: TGTGCCAGCAGCTTATCCCAGCGGGAGTGGTACGAGCAGTACTTC; CDR3: CASSLSQREWYEQYF
size: -; J: TRBJ1-1; D: -; V: TRBV18; DNA: TGTGCCAGCTCCCCCGACTCAACGAACACTGAAGCTTTCTTT; CDR3: CASSPDSTNTEAFF
size: -; J: TRBJ1-4; D: -; V: TRBV18; DNA: TGTGCCAGCTCAGCCCAACCGGGACAAACCAATGAAAAACTGTTTTTT; CDR3: CASSAQPGQTNEKLFF
size: -; J: TRBJ2-5; D: -; V: TRBV18; DNA: TGTGCCAGCTCACCCCAGGGAGGTGAGACCCAGTACTTC; CDR3: CASSPQGGETQYF
size: few; J: TRBJ1-2; D: -; V: TRBV12-3/TRBV12-4; DNA: TGTGCCAGCGGCGACAGCAACGAGTATGGCTACACCTTC; CDR3: CASGDSNEYGYTF
size: -; J: TRBJ1-2; D: -; V: TRBV6-5; DNA: TGTGCCAGCAGTTACTCGAACGGGCACTATGGCTACACCTTC; CDR3: CASSYSNGHYGYTF
size: -; J: TRBJ1-6; D: TRBD1; V: TRBV2; DNA: TGTGCCAGCAGAGGACAGGGTTTGGGGAATTCACCCCTCCACTTT; CDR3: CASRGQGLGNSPLHF
size: few; J: TRBJ1-4; D: -; V: TRBV5-1; DNA: TGCGCCAGCAGCTTGGTGCCGGGGCAGAATGAAAAACTGTTTTTT; CDR3: CASSLVPGQNEKLFF
size: -; J: TRBJ1-6; D: TRBD1; V: TRBV10-1; DNA: TGCGCCACCGCGAGGACAGGGAGGAATTCACCCCTCCACTTT; CDR3: CATARTGRNSPLHF
size: -; J: TRBJ1-2; D: TRBD1; V: TRBV3-1/TRBV3-2; DNA: TGTGCCAGCAGCCTCGGACAGGGCGGAGGCTACACCTTC; CDR3: CASSLGQGGGYTF
size: -; J: TRBJ2-7; D: -; V: TRBV5-6; DNA: TGTGCCAGCAGCCTTAATTACGAGCAGTACTTC; CDR3: CASSLNYEQYF
size: -; J: TRBJ2-2; D: -; V: TRBV10-1; DNA: TGCGCCAGCAGTCCCGACAGCATCTTTCTCACCGGGGAGCTGTTTTTT; CDR3: CASSPDSIFLTGELFF
size: -; J: TRBJ2-1; D: TRBD2; V: TRBV19; DNA: TGTGCCAGTAGTCTAGCGGGAGTTACCTACAATGAGCAGTTCTTC; CDR3: CASSLAGVTYNEQFF
size: -; J: TRBJ1-2; D: -; V: TRBV3-1/TRBV3-2; DNA: TGTGCCAGCAGTCCCCATCCACCCGTGGAGGGCTACACCTTC; CDR3: CASSPHPPVEGYTF
size: once; J: TRBJ2-1; D: TRBD2; V: TRBV4-2; DNA: TGTGCCAGCAGCCAGGATTTAGCGGGGGGGCCTAAATACAATGAGCAGTTCTTC; CDR3: CASSQDLAGGPKYNEQFF
size: -; J: TRBJ2-7; D: -; V: TRBV6-5; DNA: TGTGCCAGCAGTTCACCCAGGGTCTACGAGCAGTACTTC; CDR3: CASSSPRVYEQYF
size: -; J: TRBJ2-5; D: -; V: TRBV29-1; DNA: TGCAGCGTTTTCCGGGCGCGACAAGAGACCCAGTACTTC; CDR3: CSVFRARQETQYF
size: -; J: TRBJ1-1; D: TRBD1; V: TRBV3-1/TRBV3-2; DNA: TGTGCCAGCAGTTACCGGGACAGGAACACTGAAGCTTTCTTT; CDR3: CASSYRDRNTEAFF
size: -; J: TRBJ1-1; D: -; V: TRBV27; DNA: TGTGCCAGCAGTCCGTCAGCGGCCAGGGGTTGGACTGAAGCTTTCTTT; CDR3: CASSPSAARGWTEAFF
size: -; J: TRBJ1-1; D: TRBD1; V: TRBV12-3/TRBV12-4; DNA: TGTGCCAGCAGTTCCCCGACAGGGGAAGCTTTCTTT; CDR3: CASSSPTGEAFF